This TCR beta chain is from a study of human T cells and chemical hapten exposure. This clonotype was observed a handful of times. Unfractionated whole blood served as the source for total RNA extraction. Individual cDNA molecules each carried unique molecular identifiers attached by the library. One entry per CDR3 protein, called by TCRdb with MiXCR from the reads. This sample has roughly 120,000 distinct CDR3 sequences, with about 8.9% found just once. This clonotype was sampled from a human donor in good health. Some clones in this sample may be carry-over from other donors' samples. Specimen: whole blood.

Written as DNA, the CDR3 is TGTGCCAGCAGTTGGGGGCCCAACACAGATACGCAGTATTTT. Residues: CASSWGPNTDTQYF. The V gene is TRBV27, the J gene TRBJ2-3; D is possibly TRBD1 (6 bases). With 4 bases removed from V and 2 bases from J, the gap between germline ends came to 10 bases. Germline V CDR1 and CDR2: MNHEY, SMNVEV (reference sequence). The CDR3 totals 14 residues.